The entry that follows covers one TCR beta chain sequence. This sample is drawn from a study of blood T cell repertoires in COVID-19. Whole-study context: COVID-19 samples from acute and convalescent phases originated in the United States, Italy and Spain. T cells, B-cell-depleted T cells, or PBMCs provided the cDNA or gDNA that served as material.

Original data processing: Reference gene primer amplification in the assay estimated nucleated cell counts. Sequencing was performed with immunoSEQ multiplex PCR; in TCRdb, only in-frame clones are kept and a portion is missing. V, J and clone size are those of that table, while D and trimming were read from the DNA. The sample consists of a few hundred thousand clones, under 85% of them appearing once. The CDR3 is 15 amino acids. V was shortened by 6 bases and J by 0 bases, with 12 bases between the two germline ends. Germline V lookup: CDR1 MNHEY, CDR2 SVGAGI. Sequenced input: peripheral blood. V usage is TRBV6-5 and J usage is TRBJ1-5, with D perhaps TRBD1 (6 bases). The source is a human donor with COVID-19, enrolled during active disease. The donor label of this sample is uncertain. The CDR3 loop is CASSPGQYSNQPQHF. CDR3 DNA: TGTGCCAGCAGCCCCGGACAGTATAGCAATCAGCCCCAGCATTTT.